This T cell receptor (beta chain) was profiled in a study of response to subunit inactivated influenza vaccine. With respect to this clonotype: Its antigen remains unknown.

A single record per CDR3 protein comes from TCRdb applying MiXCR to the RT-PCR reads. The data contain 500,000 to 650,000 distinct CDR3 sequences, around 8% of them singletons. The length of the CDR3 is 13 residues. Trimming pared 7 bases from V and 4 bases from J, leaving 13 bases between. Germline V gene lookup returns CDR1 SGHTA and CDR2 FQGNSA. Study-wide results and caveats: It was suggested by the authors that few new T cells are recruited by each seasonal influenza vaccination.

This chain connects TRBV7-2 to TRBJ1-2, with D tentatively TRBD1 (6 bases). This TCR was recovered from a man aged 45-69 years who received an inactivated influenza vaccine. This specimen was PBMCs from blood, taken around 25 months after vaccination. The CDR3 sequence: CASKLQGTYGYTF. The DNA of the CDR3 is TGTGCCAGCAAGCTACAGGGAACCTATGGCTACACCTTC. The full variable domain, completed using reference TRBV7-2 and TRBJ1-2, is GAGVSQSPSNKVTEKGKDVELRCDPISGHTALYWYRQSLGQGLEFLIYFQGNSAPDKSGLPSDRFSAERTGGSVSTLTIQRTQQEDSAVYLCASKLQGTYGYTFGSGTRLTVV.